This T cell receptor beta chain appears in the sequencing data of a study of technical replicates of blood from a few donors. In germline, CDR1 is MNHNS, CDR2 SASEGT. V was clipped by 5 bases and J by 4 bases, with 13 bases between them. This CDR3 contains 14 residues. The table came from immunoSEQ multiplex PCR; TCRdb's copy has only in-frame clones and leaves some out. Of about 83,000 clones in the sample, about 90% were seen once. The J gene is TRBJ2-3, the V gene TRBV6-1, with D possibly TRBD2 on 6 matching bases. This clonotype was sampled from a human donor in good health. Specimen: T cells isolated from PBMCs. CDR3 amino acids: CASSPTRDSDTQYF. The CDR3 nucleotides are TGTGCCAGCAGTCCGACCCGGGACTCAGATACGCAGTATTTT.